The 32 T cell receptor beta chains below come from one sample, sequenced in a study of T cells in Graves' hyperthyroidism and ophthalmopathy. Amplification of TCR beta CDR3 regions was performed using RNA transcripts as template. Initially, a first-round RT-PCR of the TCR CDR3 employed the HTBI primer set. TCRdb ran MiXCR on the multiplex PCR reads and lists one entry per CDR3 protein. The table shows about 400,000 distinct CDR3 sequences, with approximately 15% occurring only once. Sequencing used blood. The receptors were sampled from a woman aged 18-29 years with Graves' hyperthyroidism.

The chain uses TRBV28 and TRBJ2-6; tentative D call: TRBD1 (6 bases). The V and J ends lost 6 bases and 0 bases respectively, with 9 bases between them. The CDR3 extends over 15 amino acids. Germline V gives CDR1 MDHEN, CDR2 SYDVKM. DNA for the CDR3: TGTGCCAGCAGCCTGACAGGCTCTGGGGCCAACGTCCTGACTTTC. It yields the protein CASSLTGSGANVLTF.

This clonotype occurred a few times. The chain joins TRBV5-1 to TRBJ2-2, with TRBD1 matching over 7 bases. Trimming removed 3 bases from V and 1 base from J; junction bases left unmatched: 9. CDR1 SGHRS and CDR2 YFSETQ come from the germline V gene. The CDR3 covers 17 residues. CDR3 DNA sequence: TGCGCCAGCAGCTATTTAGGCCACAGGGGGAACACCGGGGAGCTGTTTTTT. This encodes CASSYLGHRGNTGELFF.

The CDR3 DNA reads as TGCAGTGCAAGAAGAATGAACACTGAAGCTTTCTTT. Its translation: CSARRMNTEAFF. The chain is built from TRBV20-1 and TRBJ1-1; no clear D gene. CDR3 length equals 12 residues. Trimming left V 6 bases short and J 0 bases short, with 8 bases between. Looked up from germline, CDR1 is DFQATT and CDR2 is SNEGSKA (reference sequence).

The CDR3 is CASSLGGRGWEGYTF. DNA of the CDR3: TGTGCCAGCAGTTTAGGAGGCAGGGGGTGGGAGGGCTACACCTTC. The chain has TRBV27 and TRBJ1-2; 7 bases agree with TRBD1. Unmatched junction bases numbered 11, after V lost 2 bases and J lost 8 bases. Germline loops: CDR1 MNHEY, CDR2 SMNVEV (reference sequence). The CDR3 spans 15 residues.

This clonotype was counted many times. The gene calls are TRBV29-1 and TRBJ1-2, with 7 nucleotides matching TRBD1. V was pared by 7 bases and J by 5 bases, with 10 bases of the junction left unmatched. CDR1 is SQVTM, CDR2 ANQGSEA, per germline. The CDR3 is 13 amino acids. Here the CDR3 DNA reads TGCAGCGCCACCTGGGACAGCCAATATGGCTACACCTTC. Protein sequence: CSATWDSQYGYTF.

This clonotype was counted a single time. Written as DNA, the CDR3 is TGTGCCAGCAGCACCTCGGGACGACAGATAACCCACGGGGAGCTGTTTTTT. Residues: CASSTSGRQITHGELFF. The V gene is TRBV6-1, the J gene TRBJ2-2, with D perhaps being TRBD1 or TRBD2 (5 bases each). Trimming removed 6 bases at V and 7 bases at J, with 24 bases between. The CDR3 runs to 17 residues. Germline V gene lookup returns CDR1 MNHNS and CDR2 SASEGT.

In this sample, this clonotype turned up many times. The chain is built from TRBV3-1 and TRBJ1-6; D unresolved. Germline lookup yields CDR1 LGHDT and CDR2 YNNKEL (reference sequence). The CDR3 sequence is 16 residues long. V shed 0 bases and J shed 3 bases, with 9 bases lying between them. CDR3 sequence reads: CASSQDPLNYNSPLHF. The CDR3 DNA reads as TGTGCCAGCAGCCAAGATCCCCTCAACTATAATTCACCCCTCCACTTT. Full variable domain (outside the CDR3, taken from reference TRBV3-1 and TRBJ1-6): DTAVSQTPKYLVTQMGNDKSIKCEQNLGHDTMYWYKQDSKKFLKIMFSYNNKELIINETVPNRFSPKSPDKAHLNLHINSLELGDSAVYFCASSQDPLNYNSPLHFGNGTRLTVT.

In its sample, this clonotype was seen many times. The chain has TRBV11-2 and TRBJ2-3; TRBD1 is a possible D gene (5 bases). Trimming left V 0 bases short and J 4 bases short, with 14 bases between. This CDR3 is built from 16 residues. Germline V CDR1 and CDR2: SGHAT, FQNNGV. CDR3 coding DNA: TGTGCCAGCAGCTTAGATGACAGCTATTACGCAGATACGCAGTATTTT. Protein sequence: CASSLDDSYYADTQYF.

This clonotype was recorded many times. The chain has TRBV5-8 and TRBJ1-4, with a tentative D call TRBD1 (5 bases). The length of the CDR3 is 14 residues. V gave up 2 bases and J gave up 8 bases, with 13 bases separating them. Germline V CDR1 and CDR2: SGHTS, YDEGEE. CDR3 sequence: CASSFDSAGEKLFF. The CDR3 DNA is TGTGCCAGCAGCTTCGACAGTGCCGGGGAAAAACTGTTTTTT.

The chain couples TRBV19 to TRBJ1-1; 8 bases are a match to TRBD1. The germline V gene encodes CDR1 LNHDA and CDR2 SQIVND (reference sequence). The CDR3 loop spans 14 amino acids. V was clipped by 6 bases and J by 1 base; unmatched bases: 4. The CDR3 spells CASSAGGANTEAFF. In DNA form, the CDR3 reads TGTGCCAGTAGCGCAGGGGGCGCGAACACTGAAGCTTTCTTT.

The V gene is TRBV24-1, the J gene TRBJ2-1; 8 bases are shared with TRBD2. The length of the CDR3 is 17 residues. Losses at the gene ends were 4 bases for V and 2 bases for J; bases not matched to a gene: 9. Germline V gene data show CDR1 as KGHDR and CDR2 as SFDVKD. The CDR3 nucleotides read TGTGCCACCAGTGACCCTACAGCGGGAGAAACCTACAATGAGCAGTTCTTC. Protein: CATSDPTAGETYNEQFF.

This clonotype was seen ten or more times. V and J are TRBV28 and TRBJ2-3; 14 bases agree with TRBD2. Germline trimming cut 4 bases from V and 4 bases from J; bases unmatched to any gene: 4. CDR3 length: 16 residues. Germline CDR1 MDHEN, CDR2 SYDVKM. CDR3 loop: CASSSGTSGSSDTQYF. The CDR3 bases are TGTGCCAGCAGTTCCGGGACTAGCGGGAGTTCAGATACGCAGTATTTT.

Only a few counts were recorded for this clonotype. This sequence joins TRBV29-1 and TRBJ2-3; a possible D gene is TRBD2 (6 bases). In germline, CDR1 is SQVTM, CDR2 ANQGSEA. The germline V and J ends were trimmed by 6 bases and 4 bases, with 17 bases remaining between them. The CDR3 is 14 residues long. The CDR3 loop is CSVTGRGGADTQYF. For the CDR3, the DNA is TGCAGCGTGACGGGACGGGGAGGCGCAGATACGCAGTATTTT.

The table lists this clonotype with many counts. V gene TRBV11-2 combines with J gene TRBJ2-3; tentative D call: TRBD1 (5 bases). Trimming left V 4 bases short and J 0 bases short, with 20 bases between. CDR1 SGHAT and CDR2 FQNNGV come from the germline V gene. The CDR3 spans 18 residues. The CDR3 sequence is CASSSALTDSPSTDTQYF. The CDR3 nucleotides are TGTGCCAGCAGCTCTGCCCTGACAGACAGTCCTAGCACAGATACGCAGTATTTT.

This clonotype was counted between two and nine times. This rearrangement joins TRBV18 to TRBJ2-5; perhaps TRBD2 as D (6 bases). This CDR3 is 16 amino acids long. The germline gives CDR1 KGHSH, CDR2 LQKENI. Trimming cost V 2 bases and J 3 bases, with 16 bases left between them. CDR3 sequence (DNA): TGTGCCAGCTCACCAAGACGGGGGACTCTAAAAGAGACCCAGTACTTC. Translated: CASSPRRGTLKETQYF. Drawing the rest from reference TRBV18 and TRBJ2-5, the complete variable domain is NAGVMQNPRHLVRRRGQEARLRCSPMKGHSHVYWYRQLPEEGLKFMVYLQKENIIDESGMPKERFSAEFPKEGPSILRIQQVVRGDSAAYFCASSPRRGTLKETQYFGPGTRLLVL.

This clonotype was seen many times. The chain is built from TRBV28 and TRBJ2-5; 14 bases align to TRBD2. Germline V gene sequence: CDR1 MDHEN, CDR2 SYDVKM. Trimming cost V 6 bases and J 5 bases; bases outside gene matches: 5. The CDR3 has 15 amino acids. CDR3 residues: CASRQTSGGGETQYF. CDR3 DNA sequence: TGTGCCAGCAGGCAGACTAGCGGGGGGGGGGAGACCCAGTACTTC. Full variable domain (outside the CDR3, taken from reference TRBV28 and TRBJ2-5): DVKVTQSSRYLVKRTGEKVFLECVQDMDHENMFWYRQDPGLGLRLIYFSYDVKMKEKGDIPEGYSVSREKKERFSLILESASTNQTSMYLCASRQTSGGGETQYFGPGTRLLVL.

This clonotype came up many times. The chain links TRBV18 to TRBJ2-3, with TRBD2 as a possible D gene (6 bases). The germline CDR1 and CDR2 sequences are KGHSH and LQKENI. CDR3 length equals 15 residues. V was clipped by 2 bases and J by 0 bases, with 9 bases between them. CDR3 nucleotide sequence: TGTGCCAGCTCACCATTGGGGACTAGCACAGATACGCAGTATTTT. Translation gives CASSPLGTSTDTQYF.

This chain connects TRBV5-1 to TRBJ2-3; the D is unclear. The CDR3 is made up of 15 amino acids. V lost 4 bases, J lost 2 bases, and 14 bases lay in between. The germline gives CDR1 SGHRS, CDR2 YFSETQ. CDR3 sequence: CASSRAGLVTDTQYF. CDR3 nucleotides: TGCGCCAGCAGCCGGGCCGGTCTCGTCACAGATACGCAGTATTTT.

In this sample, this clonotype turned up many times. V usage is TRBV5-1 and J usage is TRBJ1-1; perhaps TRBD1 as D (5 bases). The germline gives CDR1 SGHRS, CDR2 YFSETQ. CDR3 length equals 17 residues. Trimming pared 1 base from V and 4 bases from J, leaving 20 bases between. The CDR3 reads CASSLYRDSLRITEAFF. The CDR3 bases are TGCGCCAGCAGCTTGTATAGGGACTCCCTTCGGATCACTGAAGCTTTCTTT.

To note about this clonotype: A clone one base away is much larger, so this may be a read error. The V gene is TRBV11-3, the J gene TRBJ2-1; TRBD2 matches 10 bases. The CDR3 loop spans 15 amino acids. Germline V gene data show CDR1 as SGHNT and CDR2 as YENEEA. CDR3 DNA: TGTGCCAGCACCTTATCACTAGCGGGACACAATGAGCAGTTCTTC. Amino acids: CASTLSLAGHNEQFF.

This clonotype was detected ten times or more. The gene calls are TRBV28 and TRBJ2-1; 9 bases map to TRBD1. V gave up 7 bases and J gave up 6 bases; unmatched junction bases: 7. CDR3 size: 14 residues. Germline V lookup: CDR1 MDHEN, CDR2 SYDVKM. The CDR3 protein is CASTRDRVINEQFF. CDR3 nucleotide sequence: TGTGCCAGCACCCGGGACAGGGTTATCAATGAGCAGTTCTTC.

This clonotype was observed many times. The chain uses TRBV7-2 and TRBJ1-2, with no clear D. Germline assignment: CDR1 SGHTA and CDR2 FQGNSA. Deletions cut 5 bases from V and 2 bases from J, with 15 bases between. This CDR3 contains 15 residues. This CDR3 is CASSHHGPPNYGYTF. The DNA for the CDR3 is TGTGCCAGCAGCCATCACGGACCCCCGAACTATGGCTACACCTTC.

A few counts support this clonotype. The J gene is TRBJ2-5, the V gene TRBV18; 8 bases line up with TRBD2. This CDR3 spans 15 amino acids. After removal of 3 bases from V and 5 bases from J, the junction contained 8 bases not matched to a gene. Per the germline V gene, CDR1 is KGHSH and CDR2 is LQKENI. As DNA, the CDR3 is TGTGCCAGCTCACCTTTAGCGGGGAATCGGGAGACCCAGTACTTC. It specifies CASSPLAGNRETQYF.

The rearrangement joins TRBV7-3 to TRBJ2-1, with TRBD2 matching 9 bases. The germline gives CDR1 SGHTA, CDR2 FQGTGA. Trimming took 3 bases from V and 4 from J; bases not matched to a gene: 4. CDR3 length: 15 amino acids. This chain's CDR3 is CASSLRREGYNEQFF. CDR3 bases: TGTGCCAGCAGCTTGAGGCGGGAGGGTTACAATGAGCAGTTCTTC.

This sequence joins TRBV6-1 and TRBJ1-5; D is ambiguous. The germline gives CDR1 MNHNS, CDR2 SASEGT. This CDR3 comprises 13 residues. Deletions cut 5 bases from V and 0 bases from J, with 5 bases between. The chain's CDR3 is CASSPVSNQPQHF. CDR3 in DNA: TGTGCCAGCAGTCCGGTTAGCAATCAGCCCCAGCATTTT.

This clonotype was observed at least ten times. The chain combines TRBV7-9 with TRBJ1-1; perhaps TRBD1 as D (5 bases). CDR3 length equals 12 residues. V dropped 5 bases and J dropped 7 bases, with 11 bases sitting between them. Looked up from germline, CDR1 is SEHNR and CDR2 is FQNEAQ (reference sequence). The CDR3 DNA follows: TGTGCCAGCAGCACGCGACAGCGTGAAGCTTTCTTT. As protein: CASSTRQREAFF. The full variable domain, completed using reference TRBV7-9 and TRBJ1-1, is DTGVSQNPRHKITKRGQNVTFRCDPISEHNRLYWYRQTLGQGPEFLTYFQNEAQLEKSRLLSDRFSAERPKGSFSTLEIQRTEQGDSAMYLCASSTRQREAFFGQGTRLTVV.

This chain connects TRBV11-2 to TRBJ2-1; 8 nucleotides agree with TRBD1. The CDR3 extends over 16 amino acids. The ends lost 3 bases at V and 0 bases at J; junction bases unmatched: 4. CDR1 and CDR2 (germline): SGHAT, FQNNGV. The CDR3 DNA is TGTGCCAGCAGCTTTACGGGACAGGCCTCCTACAATGAGCAGTTCTTC. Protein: CASSFTGQASYNEQFF.

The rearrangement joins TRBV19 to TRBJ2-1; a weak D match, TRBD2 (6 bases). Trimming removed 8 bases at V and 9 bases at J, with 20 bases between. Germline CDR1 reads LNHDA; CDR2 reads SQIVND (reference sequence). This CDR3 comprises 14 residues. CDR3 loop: CASGLSGGRGEQFF. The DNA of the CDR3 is TGTGCCAGTGGTTTAAGCGGCGGGCGGGGTGAGCAGTTCTTC.

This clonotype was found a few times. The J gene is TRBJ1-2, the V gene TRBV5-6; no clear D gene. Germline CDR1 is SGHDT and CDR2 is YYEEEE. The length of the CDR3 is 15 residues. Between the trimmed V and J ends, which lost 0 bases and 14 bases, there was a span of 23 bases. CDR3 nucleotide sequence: TGTGCCAGCAGCTTGGCTTTCGGCTTGAGCGGCTCGGGGACCTTC. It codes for CASSLAFGLSGSGTF.

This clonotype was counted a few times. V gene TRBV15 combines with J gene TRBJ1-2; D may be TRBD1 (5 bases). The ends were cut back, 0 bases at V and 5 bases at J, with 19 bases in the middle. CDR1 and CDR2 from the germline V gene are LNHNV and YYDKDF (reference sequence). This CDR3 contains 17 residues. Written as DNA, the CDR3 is TGTGCCACCAGCAGAGAATTTGGAACAGGCCCGGGGTATGGCTACACCTTC. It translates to CATSREFGTGPGYGYTF.

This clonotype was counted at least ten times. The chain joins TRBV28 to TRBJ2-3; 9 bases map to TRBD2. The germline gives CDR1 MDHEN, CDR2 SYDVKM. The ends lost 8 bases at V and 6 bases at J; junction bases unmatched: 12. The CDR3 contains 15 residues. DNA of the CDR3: TGTGCCAGCTCCGCCGGCGGGGGGGCCGGGGATACGCAGTATTTT. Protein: CASSAGGGAGDTQYF.

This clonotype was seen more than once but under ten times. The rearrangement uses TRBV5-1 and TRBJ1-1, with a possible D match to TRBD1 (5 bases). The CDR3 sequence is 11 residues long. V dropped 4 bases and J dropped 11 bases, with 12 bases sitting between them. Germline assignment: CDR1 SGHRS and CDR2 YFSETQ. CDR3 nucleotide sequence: TGCGCCAGCAGCAAAGGGGAGGGGGCTTTCTTT. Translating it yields CASSKGEGAFF.